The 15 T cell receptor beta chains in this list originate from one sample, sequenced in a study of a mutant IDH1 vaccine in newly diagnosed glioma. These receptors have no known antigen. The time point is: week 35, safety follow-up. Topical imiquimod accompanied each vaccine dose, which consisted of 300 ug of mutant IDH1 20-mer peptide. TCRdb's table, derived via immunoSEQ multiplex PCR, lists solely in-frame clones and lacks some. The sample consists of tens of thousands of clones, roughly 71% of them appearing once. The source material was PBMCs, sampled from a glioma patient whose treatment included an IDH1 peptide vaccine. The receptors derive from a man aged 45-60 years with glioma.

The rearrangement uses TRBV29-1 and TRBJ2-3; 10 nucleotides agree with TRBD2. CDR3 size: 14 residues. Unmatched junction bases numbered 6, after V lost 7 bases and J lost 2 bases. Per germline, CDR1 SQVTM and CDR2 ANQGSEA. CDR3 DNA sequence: TGCAGCGCTTCTAGCGGGGGCCTCACAGATACGCAGTATTTT. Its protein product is CSASSGGLTDTQYF.

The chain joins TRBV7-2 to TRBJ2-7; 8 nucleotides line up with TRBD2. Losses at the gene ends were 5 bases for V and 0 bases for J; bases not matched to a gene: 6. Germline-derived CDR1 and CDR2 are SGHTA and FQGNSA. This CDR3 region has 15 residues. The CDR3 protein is CASSPGGTLSYEQYF. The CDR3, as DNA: TGTGCCAGCAGCCCGGGAGGGACACTCTCCTACGAGCAGTACTTC.

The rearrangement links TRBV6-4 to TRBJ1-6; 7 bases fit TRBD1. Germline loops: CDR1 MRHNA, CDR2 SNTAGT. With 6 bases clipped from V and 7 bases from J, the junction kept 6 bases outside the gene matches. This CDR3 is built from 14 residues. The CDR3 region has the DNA TGTGCCAGCAGCGCCGGGACAGAGAATTCACCCCTCCACTTT. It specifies CASSAGTENSPLHF.

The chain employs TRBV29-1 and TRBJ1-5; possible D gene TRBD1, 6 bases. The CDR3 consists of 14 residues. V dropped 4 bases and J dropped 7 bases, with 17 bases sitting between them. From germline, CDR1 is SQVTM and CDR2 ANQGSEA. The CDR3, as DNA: TGCAGCGTTGTAGTGCAGGGAACAGGGCAGCCCCAGCATTTT. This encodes CSVVVQGTGQPQHF.

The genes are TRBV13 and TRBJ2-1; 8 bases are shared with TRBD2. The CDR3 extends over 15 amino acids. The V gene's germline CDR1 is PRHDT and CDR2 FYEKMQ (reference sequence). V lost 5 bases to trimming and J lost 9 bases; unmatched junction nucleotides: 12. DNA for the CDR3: TGTGCCAGCAGCCAGACTAGCGACTATCGCAGTGAGCAGTTCTTC. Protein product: CASSQTSDYRSEQFF. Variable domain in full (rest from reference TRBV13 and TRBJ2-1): AAGVIQSPRHLIKEKRETATLKCYPIPRHDTVYWYQQGPGQDPQFLISFYEKMQSDKGSIPDRFSAQQFSDYHSELNMSSLELGDSALYFCASSQTSDYRSEQFFGPGTRLTVL.

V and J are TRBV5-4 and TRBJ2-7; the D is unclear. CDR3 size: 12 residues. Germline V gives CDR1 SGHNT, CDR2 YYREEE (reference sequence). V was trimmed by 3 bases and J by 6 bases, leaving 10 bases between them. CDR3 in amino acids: CASSSDAVEQYF. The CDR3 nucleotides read TGTGCCAGCAGCTCAGACGCGGTCGAGCAGTACTTC. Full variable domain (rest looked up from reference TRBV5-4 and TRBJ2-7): ETGVTQSPTHLIKTRGQQVTLRCSSQSGHNTVSWYQQALGQGPQFIFQYYREEENGRGNFPPRFSGLQFPNYSSELNVNALELDDSALYLCASSSDAVEQYFGPGTRLTVT.

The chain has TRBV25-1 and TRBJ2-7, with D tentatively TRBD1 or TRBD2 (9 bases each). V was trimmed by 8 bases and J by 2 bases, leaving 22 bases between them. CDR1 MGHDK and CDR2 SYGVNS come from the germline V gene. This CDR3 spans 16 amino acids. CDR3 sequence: CASSEAGGTGTYEQYF. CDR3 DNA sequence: TGTGCCAGCTCTGAGGCGGGAGGGACAGGGACCTACGAGCAGTACTTC.

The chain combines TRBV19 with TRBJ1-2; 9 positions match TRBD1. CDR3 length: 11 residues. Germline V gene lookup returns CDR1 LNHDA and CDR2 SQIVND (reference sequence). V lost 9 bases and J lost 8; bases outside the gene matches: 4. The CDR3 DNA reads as TGTGCCAGGACAGGGGGTCTCGGCTACACCTTC. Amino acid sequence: CARTGGLGYTF.

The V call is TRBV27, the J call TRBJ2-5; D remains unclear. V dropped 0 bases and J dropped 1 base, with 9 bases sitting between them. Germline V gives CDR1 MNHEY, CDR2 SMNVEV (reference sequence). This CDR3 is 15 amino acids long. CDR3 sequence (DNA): TGTGCCAGCAGTTTATCGTACCAGGCCCAAGAGACCCAGTACTTC. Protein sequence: CASSLSYQAQETQYF.

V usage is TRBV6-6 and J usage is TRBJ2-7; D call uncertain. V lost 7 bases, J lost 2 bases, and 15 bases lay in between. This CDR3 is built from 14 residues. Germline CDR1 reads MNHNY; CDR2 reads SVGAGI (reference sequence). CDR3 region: CASTPGLRAYEQYF. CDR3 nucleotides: TGTGCCAGCACCCCGGGTCTACGTGCCTACGAGCAGTACTTC.

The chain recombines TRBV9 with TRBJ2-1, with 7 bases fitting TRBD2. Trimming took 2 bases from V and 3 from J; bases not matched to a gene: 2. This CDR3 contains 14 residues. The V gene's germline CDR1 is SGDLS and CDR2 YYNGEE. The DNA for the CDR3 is TGTGCCAGCAGCGTGGGGGGGGTCTACAATGAGCAGTTCTTC. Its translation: CASSVGGVYNEQFF.

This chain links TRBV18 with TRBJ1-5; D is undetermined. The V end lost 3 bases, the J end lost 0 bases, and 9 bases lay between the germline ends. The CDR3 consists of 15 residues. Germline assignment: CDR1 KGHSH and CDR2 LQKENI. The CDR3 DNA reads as TGTGCCAGCTCACCCGACACCAATAGCAATCAGCCCCAGCATTTT. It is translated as CASSPDTNSNQPQHF.

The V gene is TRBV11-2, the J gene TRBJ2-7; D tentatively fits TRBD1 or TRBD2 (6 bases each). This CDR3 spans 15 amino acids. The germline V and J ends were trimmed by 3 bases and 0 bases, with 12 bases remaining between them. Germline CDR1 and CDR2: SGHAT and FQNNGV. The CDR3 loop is CASSLERGASYEQYF. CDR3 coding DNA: TGTGCCAGCAGCTTGGAGAGGGGGGCCTCCTACGAGCAGTACTTC.

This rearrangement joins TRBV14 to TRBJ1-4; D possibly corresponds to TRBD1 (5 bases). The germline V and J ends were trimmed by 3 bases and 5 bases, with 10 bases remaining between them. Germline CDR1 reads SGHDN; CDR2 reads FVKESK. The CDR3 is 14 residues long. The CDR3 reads CASSQGRGNEKLFF. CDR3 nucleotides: TGTGCCAGCAGCCAGGGCCGGGGGAATGAAAAACTGTTTTTT.

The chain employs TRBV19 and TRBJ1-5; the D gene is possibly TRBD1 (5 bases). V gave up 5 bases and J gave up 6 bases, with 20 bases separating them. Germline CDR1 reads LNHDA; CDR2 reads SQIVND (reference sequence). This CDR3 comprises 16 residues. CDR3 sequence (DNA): TGTGCCAGTAGTTTGCAGGGTTTGGGGTTAGGTCAGCCCCAGCATTTT. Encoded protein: CASSLQGLGLGQPQHF.